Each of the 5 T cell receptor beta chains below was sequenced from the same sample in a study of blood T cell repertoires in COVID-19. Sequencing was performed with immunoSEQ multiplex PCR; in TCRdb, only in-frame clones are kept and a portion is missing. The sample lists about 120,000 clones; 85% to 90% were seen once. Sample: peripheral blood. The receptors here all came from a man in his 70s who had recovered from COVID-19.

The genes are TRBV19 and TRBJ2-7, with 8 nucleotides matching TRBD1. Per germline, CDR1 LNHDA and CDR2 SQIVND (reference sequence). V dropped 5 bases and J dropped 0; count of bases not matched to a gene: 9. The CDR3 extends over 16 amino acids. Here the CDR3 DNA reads TGTGCCAGTAGTGCCGGACAGGGTGGGGTCTCCTACGAGCAGTACTTC. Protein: CASSAGQGGVSYEQYF. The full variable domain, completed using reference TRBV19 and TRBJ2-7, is DGGITQSPKYLFRKEGQNVTLSCEQNLNHDAMYWYRQDPGQGLRLIYYSQIVNDFQKGDIAEGYSVSREKKESFPLTVTSAQKNPTAFYLCASSAGQGGVSYEQYFGPGTRLTVT.

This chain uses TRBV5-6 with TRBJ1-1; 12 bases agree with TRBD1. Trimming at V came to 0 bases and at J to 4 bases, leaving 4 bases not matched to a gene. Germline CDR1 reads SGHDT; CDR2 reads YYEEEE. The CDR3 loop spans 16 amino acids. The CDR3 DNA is TGTGCCAGCAGCTTGGGGGACAGGGGGCGATTCACTGAAGCTTTCTTT. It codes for CASSLGDRGRFTEAFF. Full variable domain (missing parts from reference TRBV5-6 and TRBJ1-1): DAGVTQSPTHLIKTRGQQVTLRCSPKSGHDTVSWYQQALGQGPQFIFQYYEEEERQRGNFPDRFSGHQFPNYSSELNVNALLLGDSALYLCASSLGDRGRFTEAFFGQGTRLTVV.

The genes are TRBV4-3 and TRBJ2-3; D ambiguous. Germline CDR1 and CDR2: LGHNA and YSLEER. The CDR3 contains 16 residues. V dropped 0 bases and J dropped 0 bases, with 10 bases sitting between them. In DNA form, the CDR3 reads TGCGCCAGCAGCCAAGAACGAGACATAAGCACAGATACGCAGTATTTT. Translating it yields CASSQERDISTDTQYF.

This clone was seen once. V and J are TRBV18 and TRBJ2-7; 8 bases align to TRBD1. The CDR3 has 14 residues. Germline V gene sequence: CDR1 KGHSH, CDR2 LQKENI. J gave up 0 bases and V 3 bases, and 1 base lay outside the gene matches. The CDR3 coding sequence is TGTGCCAGCTCACCGGACAGGGACTCCTACGAGCAGTACTTC. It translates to CASSPDRDSYEQYF.

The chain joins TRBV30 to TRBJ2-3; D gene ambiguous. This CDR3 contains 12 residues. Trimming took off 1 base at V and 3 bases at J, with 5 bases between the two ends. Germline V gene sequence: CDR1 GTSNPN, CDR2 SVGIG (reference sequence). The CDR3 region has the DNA TGTGCCTGGAGTGGAGTTACAGATACGCAGTATTTT. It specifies CAWSGVTDTQYF.